This T cell receptor beta chain came from a study of cytomegalovirus exposure and HLA in healthy donors. Study information: Earlier, approximately 110 million unique TCR beta sequences were recovered from roughly 170 million T cells by an analysis. Among the 300 to 400 donors who were genotyped, approximately 76% fell in the genetic ancestry cluster that is associated with self-reported Caucasian donors. Study-wide points: Sequencing depth across donors, presence/absence analyses assumed, was roughly uniform. Researchers reported in a later analysis that common viral pathogens appeared linked to several top clusters.

To note about this clone: No antigen is known for it.

V was trimmed by 7 bases and J by 1 base, leaving 8 bases between them. In germline, CDR1 is WSHSY, CDR2 SAAADI. This CDR3 is built from 12 residues. The primer mix had 60 Vbeta and 13 Jbeta primers. Clones were read by immunoSEQ multiplex PCR, and TCRdb kept only the in-frame ones, dropping some. The repertoire table contains some 110,000 clones. What was sequenced was PBMCs. This receptor was obtained from a man aged 30 to 39 in good health and CMV-seronegative. The chain is built from TRBV10-2 and TRBJ2-7; unclear D gene. CDR3 in DNA: TGCGCCAGCACCTCGGTGTCCTACGAGCAGTACTTC. It yields the protein CASTSVSYEQYF.